Below, 22 T cell receptor beta chains from the same sample are listed, as sequenced in a study of cytomegalovirus exposure and HLA in healthy donors. PCR amplification relied on 60 Vbeta primers (plus 13 Jbeta primers). Repertoires were generated with immunoSEQ multiplex PCR, while TCRdb's copy carries only in-frame clones and drops some. This sample contains fewer than 150,000 clones. The source material was PBMCs. The origin of the receptors is a man aged 35 to 55 in good health and CMV-seronegative.

The gene calls are TRBV6-5 and TRBJ1-5; D perhaps matches TRBD1 (6 bases). Trimming removed 6 bases at V and 3 bases at J, with 12 bases between. This CDR3 comprises 14 residues. Germline V gives CDR1 MNHEY, CDR2 SVGAGI. The chain's CDR3 is CASSRGQNNQPQHF. The CDR3 DNA reads TGTGCCAGCAGCCGCGGACAGAACAATCAGCCCCAGCATTTT.

The gene calls are TRBV25-1 and TRBJ1-6, with 10 bases lining up with TRBD1. The ends lost 5 bases at V and 14 bases at J; junction bases unmatched: 12. The CDR3 covers 15 residues. In germline, CDR1 is MGHDK, CDR2 SYGVNS. The CDR3 here is CASSPGGTGVWSLHF. In nucleotides, the CDR3 is TGTGCCAGCAGTCCAGGGGGGACAGGGGTTTGGTCCCTCCACTTT.

V and J are TRBV9 and TRBJ2-2, with D perhaps matching TRBD1 (6 bases). CDR3 length: 15 amino acids. Germline CDR1 SGDLS, CDR2 YYNGEE. The ends were cut back, 2 bases at V and 1 base at J, with 9 bases in the middle. CDR3 in DNA: TGTGCCAGCAGCGTGGGGACAAGGAACACCGGGGAGCTGTTTTTT. Amino acids: CASSVGTRNTGELFF.

The J gene is TRBJ1-1, the V gene TRBV6-5, with 10 bases matching TRBD1. With V trimmed by 8 bases and J by 4 bases, 4 bases remained unmatched. From germline, CDR1 is MNHEY and CDR2 SVGAGI. This CDR3 is built from 13 residues. The DNA of the CDR3 is TGTGCCAGCGACAGGGGGCGAGGCACTGAAGCTTTCTTT. Protein: CASDRGRGTEAFF.

The chain joins TRBV6-5 to TRBJ1-4; maybe TRBD1 (5 bases). CDR1 MNHEY and CDR2 SVGAGI come from the germline V gene. This CDR3 contains 14 residues. Between the trimmed V and J ends, which lost 5 bases and 7 bases, there was a span of 14 bases. The CDR3 DNA sequence: TGTGCCAGCAGTATCAGGGCCTGGAGTGAAAAACTGTTTTTT. It encodes CASSIRAWSEKLFF.

The chain combines TRBV10-3 with TRBJ2-3; TRBD1 matches at 10 bases. Losses at the gene ends were 6 bases for V and 0 bases for J; bases not matched to a gene: 3. The length of the CDR3 is 15 residues. Germline V gene data show CDR1 as ENHRY and CDR2 as SYGVKD. The CDR3 DNA reads TGTGCCATCAGCCCGGGACAGGGGAGCACAGATACGCAGTATTTT. This sequence encodes CAISPGQGSTDTQYF.

This chain uses TRBV27 with TRBJ2-1; 7 positions match TRBD1. After removal of 5 bases from V and 2 bases from J, the junction contained 15 bases not matched to a gene. CDR1 and CDR2 from the germline V gene are MNHEY and SMNVEV (reference sequence). There are 18 residues in the CDR3. CDR3 nucleotides: TGTGCCAGCAGTCTAACAACCCCCAACAGGGGCGCCTACAATGAGCAGTTCTTC. This translates into CASSLTTPNRGAYNEQFF.

The chain is built from TRBV4-1 and TRBJ2-7, with D maybe TRBD2 (7 bases). Per germline, CDR1 MGHRA and CDR2 YSYEKL. V lost 4 bases and J 7 bases, leaving 20 bases between the germline ends. This CDR3 is 15 amino acids long. The CDR3 region has the DNA TGCGCCAGCAGCCGAGGGGGGGCAAGGGTGGGGGAGCAGTACTTC. Translating gives CASSRGGARVGEQYF.

As for this clone: At one end the junction does not follow the germline gene, possibly because of a read error. Other DNA sequences in the same sample also yield this CDR3. This sequence joins TRBV5-4 and TRBJ1-1; 11 bases agree with TRBD1. From germline, CDR1 is SGHNT and CDR2 YYREEE (reference sequence). The CDR3 is made up of 15 amino acids. CDR3 protein: CANSLAWTGGSEAFF. CDR3 nucleotide sequence: TGTGCCAACAGCCTTGCATGGACAGGGGGCTCCGAAGCTTTCTTT.

J is TRBJ2-3 and V is TRBV7-8, with TRBD2 identical over 7 bases. The CDR3 totals 15 residues. The germline V gene has CDR1 SGHVS and CDR2 FQNEAQ. V shed 4 bases, J shed 4 bases, and the junction held 8 bases outside the gene matches. The CDR3 DNA follows: TGTGCCAGCAGCTCACCAGCGGGGCGGGCAGATACGCAGTATTTT. Its translation is CASSSPAGRADTQYF.

This chain connects TRBV7-3 to TRBJ2-3; 11 bases match TRBD2. Germline V CDR1 and CDR2: SGHTA, FQGTGA. The CDR3 spans 16 residues. Trimming took 5 bases from V and 6 from J; bases not matched to a gene: 10. The CDR3 sequence is CASSRFSGGAADTQYF. CDR3 sequence (DNA): TGTGCCAGCAGCCGCTTTAGCGGGGGGGCCGCGGATACGCAGTATTTT.

The chain uses TRBV6-1 and TRBJ2-5; the match to TRBD2 covers 15 bases. The length of the CDR3 is 14 residues. The V gene end was trimmed by 11 bases and the J gene end by 5 bases; junction bases not matched to a gene: 6. From germline, CDR1 is MNHNS and CDR2 SASEGT. The CDR3 region is CAGGLAGGVETQYF. DNA for the CDR3: TGTGCCGGAGGACTAGCGGGGGGGGTGGAGACCCAGTACTTC.

The genes are TRBV6-1 and TRBJ2-4; tentative D call: TRBD1 (6 bases). Germline CDR1 MNHNS, CDR2 SASEGT. V lost 3 bases and J lost 0, with 21 bases in between. This CDR3 contains 19 residues. CDR3 protein: CASSEDSNRIILAKNIQYF. As DNA, the CDR3 is TGTGCCAGCAGTGAGGACAGCAACAGAATCATACTAGCCAAAAACATTCAGTACTTC.

V and J are TRBV19 and TRBJ1-5, with 7 bases that match TRBD1. J gave up 0 bases and V 2 bases, and 10 bases lay outside the gene matches. Germline V gives CDR1 LNHDA, CDR2 SQIVND (reference sequence). The CDR3 spans 18 residues. CDR3 in amino acids: CASSISYYRGSSNQPQHF. CDR3 DNA: TGTGCCAGTAGTATATCTTATTACAGGGGAAGTAGCAATCAGCCCCAGCATTTT. Based on the CDR3 plus reference TRBV19 and TRBJ1-5, the full variable domain is DGGITQSPKYLFRKEGQNVTLSCEQNLNHDAMYWYRQDPGQGLRLIYYSQIVNDFQKGDIAEGYSVSREKKESFPLTVTSAQKNPTAFYLCASSISYYRGSSNQPQHFGDGTRLSIL.

The chain has TRBV9 and TRBJ2-5; 9 nucleotides match TRBD2. V shed 0 bases, J shed 2 bases, and the junction held 11 bases outside the gene matches. CDR3 length equals 18 residues. Looked up from germline, CDR1 is SGDLS and CDR2 is YYNGEE. The CDR3 coding sequence is TGTGCCAGCAGCGTAGACAGCGGGGGGCCCTTCATACAAGAGACCCAGTACTTC. This gives the protein CASSVDSGGPFIQETQYF. Full variable domain (rest looked up from reference TRBV9 and TRBJ2-5): DSGVTQTPKHLITATGQRVTLRCSPRSGDLSVYWYQQSLDQGLQFLIQYYNGEERAKGNILERFSAQQFPDLHSELNLSSLELGDSALYFCASSVDSGGPFIQETQYFGPGTRLLVL.

V is TRBV7-8 and J is TRBJ1-4; 7 bases agree with TRBD1. CDR1 and CDR2 (germline): SGHVS, FQNEAQ. The CDR3 runs 15 residues. Losses at the gene ends were 1 base for V and 4 bases for J; bases not matched to a gene: 3. DNA of the CDR3: TGTGCCAGCAGCTTAGAAGGGACAGTTAATGAAAAACTGTTTTTT. This gives the protein CASSLEGTVNEKLFF.

The chain links TRBV19 to TRBJ1-3; D gene ambiguous. The CDR3 runs to 14 residues. The V end lost 10 bases, the J end lost 4 bases, and 17 bases lay between the germline ends. Per germline, CDR1 LNHDA and CDR2 SQIVND (reference sequence). Written as DNA, the CDR3 is TGTGCCAAGTTTAACCCCGAGCGGGGAAACACCATATATTTT. This codes for CAKFNPERGNTIYF.

The chain employs TRBV5-1 and TRBJ1-1; TRBD1 matches 9 bases. Trimming cost V 3 bases and J 0 bases; bases outside gene matches: 3. This CDR3 region has 15 residues. In germline, CDR1 is SGHRS, CDR2 YFSETQ. The CDR3 DNA sequence: TGCGCCAGCAGCTGGGACAGGGCGGTGAACACTGAAGCTTTCTTT. Its protein product is CASSWDRAVNTEAFF.

The V and J genes are TRBV12-2 and TRBJ1-2. TRBV12-2 is a pseudogene segment. This CDR3 is built from 12 residues. CDR3 coding DNA: TGTGCAAGTCGCTTAGTTCGGTATGGCTACACCTTC. The encoded protein is CASRLVRYGYTF.

This sequence joins TRBV4-3 and TRBJ1-4; D ambiguous. V was cut by 4 bases and J by 10 bases, with 13 bases left in between. CDR3 length: 13 residues. CDR1 is LGHNA and CDR2 is YSLEER in the germline V gene. DNA for the CDR3: TGCGCCAGCAGCCCAGAGGCCGGAGCAAAACTGTTTTTT. Translation gives CASSPEAGAKLFF.

CDR3 bases: TGTGCCAGCAGCCAGGACAGAAACACTGAAGCTTTCTTT. Encoded protein: CASSQDRNTEAFF. The V and J genes are TRBV7-2 and TRBJ1-1; maybe TRBD1 (6 bases). This CDR3 is 13 amino acids long. V shed 5 bases and J shed 2 bases, with 9 bases lying between them. Germline V gene sequence: CDR1 SGHTA, CDR2 FQGNSA.

The rearrangement links TRBV10-3 to TRBJ1-6; TRBD1 might be the D (5 bases). CDR3 length equals 14 residues. Trimming removed 4 bases from V and 7 bases from J, with 11 bases in between. CDR1 and CDR2 (germline): ENHRY, SYGVKD. The CDR3 DNA sequence: TGTGCCATCAGTGCAGAGACAGAGAATTCACCCCTCCACTTT. Residues: CAISAETENSPLHF.